This T cell receptor (beta chain) was identified during a study of blood T cell repertoires in COVID-19. TCRdb's copy holds only in-frame clones and misses some; the assay was immunoSEQ multiplex PCR. The sample has approximately 350,000 clones, roughly nine tenths seen once. Sequencing input: PBMCs or T cells enriched from blood (not recorded which). This TCR was sampled from a woman aged 30 to 39 who had recovered from COVID-19.

The CDR3 protein is CASKAGGSTDTQYF. In DNA form, the CDR3 reads TGTGCCAGCAAAGCGGGGGGGAGCACAGATACGCAGTATTTT. This rearrangement joins TRBV2 to TRBJ2-3, with 10 bases fitting TRBD2. CDR3 length: 14 residues. CDR1 is SNHLY, CDR2 FYNNEI, per germline. Trimming took 7 bases from V and 0 from J; bases not matched to a gene: 1.